The TCR beta chain under discussion was sequenced for a study of blood T cell repertoires in COVID-19. About the study: From the United States, Italy and Spain came samples of acute and convalescent COVID-19. Nucleic acid was either cDNA or gDNA, and it came from T cells, B-cell-depleted T cells, or PBMCs.

Per the germline V gene, CDR1 is ENHRY and CDR2 is SYGVKD. Between the trimmed V and J ends, which lost 2 bases and 7 bases, there was a span of 9 bases. The CDR3 loop spans 14 amino acids. In the study's own analysis: The assay estimated nucleated cells by amplifying reference gene primers. The protocol was immunoSEQ multiplex PCR, while the TCRdb copy is restricted to in-frame clones and leaves out a portion. The V and J calls and clone size come from that table; D and trimming were worked out from the DNA. The data contain tens of thousands of clones, 87% of them singletons. The chain links TRBV10-3 to TRBJ1-6; weak D call: TRBD1 (6 bases). The sample consisted of peripheral blood. This receptor was identified in a human donor with active COVID-19. The donor label of this sample is uncertain. CDR3 in DNA: TGTGCCATCAGTGAGCGGGACACCAATTCACCCCTCCACTTT. Protein sequence: CAISERDTNSPLHF.